These 31 T cell receptor beta chains originate from one sample sequenced in a study of blood T cell repertoires in COVID-19. Only in-frame clones appear in the TCRdb table, and some are missing; sequencing was by immunoSEQ multiplex PCR. The sample holds 300,000 to 400,000 clones, more than 75% seen once. The sequencing input was peripheral blood. These receptors were obtained from a woman aged 50 to 60 who had recovered from COVID-19.

The gene calls are TRBV6-6 and TRBJ2-1; 7 bases align to TRBD2. The ends lost 0 bases at V and 8 bases at J; junction bases unmatched: 10. This CDR3 comprises 16 residues. From germline, CDR1 is MNHNY and CDR2 SVGAGI (reference sequence). The CDR3 nucleotides read TGTGCCAGCAGTTACTCGAGTAGCGGGTCCACACATGAGCAGTTCTTC. Translating it yields CASSYSSSGSTHEQFF.

The chain combines TRBV30 with TRBJ1-4; weak D call: TRBD1 (6 bases). The CDR3 spans 14 residues. CDR1 is GTSNPN and CDR2 is SVGIG in the germline V gene (reference sequence). Trimming left V 2 bases short and J 8 bases short, with 15 bases between. CDR3 loop: CAWSSTGYGEKLFF. The DNA for the CDR3 is TGTGCCTGGAGTAGTACAGGGTATGGGGAAAAACTGTTTTTT. Full variable domain (outside the CDR3, taken from reference TRBV30 and TRBJ1-4): SQTIHQWPATLVQPVGSPLSLECTVEGTSNPNLYWYRQAAGRGLQLLFYSVGIGQISSEVPQNLSASRPQDRQFILSSKKLLLSDSGFYLCAWSSTGYGEKLFFGSGTQLSVL.

The chain recombines TRBV12-3 or TRBV12-4 with TRBJ2-5; D not certain. Trimming stripped 0 bases from V and 9 bases from J, with 8 bases between. The CDR3 has 12 amino acids. CDR3 residues: CASSLALLAQYF. The CDR3 DNA reads TGTGCCAGCAGTTTAGCGCTGTTAGCCCAGTACTTC.

The rearrangement links TRBV18 to TRBJ1-3, with D maybe TRBD1 (5 bases). The CDR3 has 15 amino acids. Trimming removed 6 bases at V and 0 bases at J, with 12 bases between. Germline CDR1 reads KGHSH; CDR2 reads LQKENI. For the CDR3, the DNA is TGTGCCAGCTCCCCAATACAGGACTCTGGAAACACCATATATTTT. It is translated as CASSPIQDSGNTIYF. Drawing the rest from reference TRBV18 and TRBJ1-3, the complete variable domain is NAGVMQNPRHLVRRRGQEARLRCSPMKGHSHVYWYRQLPEEGLKFMVYLQKENIIDESGMPKERFSAEFPKEGPSILRIQQVVRGDSAAYFCASSPIQDSGNTIYFGEGSWLTVV.

The V gene is TRBV28, the J gene TRBJ2-7; 7 bases are shared with TRBD1. CDR1 and CDR2 (germline): MDHEN, SYDVKM. The V gene end was trimmed by 6 bases and the J gene end by 1 base; junction bases not matched to a gene: 3. The CDR3 extends over 13 amino acids. The CDR3, as DNA: TGTGCCAGCAGAGACAGGGCATCCTACGAGCAGTACTTC. Translating gives CASRDRASYEQYF.

The rearrangement uses TRBV6-2 or TRBV6-3 and TRBJ2-7, with unresolved D. The CDR3 has 12 amino acids. Germline values: CDR1 MNHEY, CDR2 SVGEGT. V dropped 2 bases and J dropped 3 bases, with 5 bases sitting between them. CDR3 loop: CASSYLNYEQYF. CDR3 bases: TGTGCCAGCAGTTACCTTAACTACGAGCAGTACTTC.

Comment on this clone: Other DNA sequences in the sample encode the same CDR3. This chain connects TRBV28 to TRBJ1-2; D unclear. The length of the CDR3 is 11 residues. V was cut by 6 bases and J by 7 bases, with 9 bases left in between. The germline V gene has CDR1 MDHEN and CDR2 SYDVKM. The CDR3: CASSPGGGYTF. The CDR3 DNA sequence: TGTGCCAGCAGCCCCGGTGGTGGCTACACCTTC.

The chain carries TRBV7-8 and TRBJ2-3, with a tentative D call TRBD2 (6 bases). In germline, CDR1 is SGHVS, CDR2 FQNEAQ. The CDR3 loop spans 14 amino acids. Trimming took off 5 bases at V and 6 bases at J, with 15 bases between the two ends. Here the CDR3 reads CASSVGLGRDTQYF. CDR3 nucleotide sequence: TGTGCCAGCAGCGTTGGCCTAGGGAGGGATACGCAGTATTTT.

The V gene is TRBV5-4, the J gene TRBJ2-7, with 9 bases fitting TRBD1. V shed 4 bases, J shed 2 bases, and the junction held 4 bases outside the gene matches. The CDR3 covers 14 residues. Germline V CDR1 and CDR2: SGHNT, YYREEE (reference sequence). CDR3 nucleotide sequence: TGTGCCAGCAGCCCCGGGACAGGGACCTACGAGCAGTACTTC. Translating gives CASSPGTGTYEQYF.

The chain employs TRBV28 and TRBJ2-7; TRBD2 aligns across 12 bases. The V gene end was trimmed by 5 bases and the J gene end by 3 bases; junction bases not matched to a gene: 5. The CDR3 has 15 residues. Germline CDR1 is MDHEN and CDR2 is SYDVKM. CDR3 in DNA: TGTGCCAGCAGTACCCGGACTAGCGGGGACTACGAGCAGTACTTC. Translated, it gives CASSTRTSGDYEQYF.

The V and J genes are TRBV4-1 and TRBJ2-2, with 8 bases matching TRBD1. The V gene's germline CDR1 is MGHRA and CDR2 YSYEKL. The ends lost 5 bases at V and 1 base at J; junction bases unmatched: 3. This CDR3 is built from 15 residues. The CDR3 sequence: CASSAGQGNTGELFF. For the CDR3, the DNA is TGCGCCAGCAGCGCCGGACAGGGGAACACCGGGGAGCTGTTTTTT.

This clone has a handful of counts. The chain is built from TRBV10-2 and TRBJ1-1; D gene unclear. CDR1 is WSHSY, CDR2 SAAADI, per germline. The CDR3 runs 13 residues. The V end lost 4 bases, the J end lost 0 bases, and 6 bases lay between the germline ends. The CDR3 nucleotides are TGCGCCAGCAGTGTGGGCCTGAACACTGAAGCTTTCTTT. Residues: CASSVGLNTEAFF.

The chain combines TRBV15 with TRBJ1-2, with D perhaps TRBD1 (5 bases). There are 14 residues in the CDR3. Germline loops: CDR1 LNHNV, CDR2 YYDKDF (reference sequence). V lost 1 base to trimming and J lost 2 bases, with 8 bases between them. The CDR3 loop reads CATSRVAGNYGYTF. CDR3 nucleotide sequence: TGTGCCACCAGCAGAGTGGCAGGGAACTATGGCTACACCTTC. Together with reference TRBV15 and TRBJ1-2, the CDR3 gives the full variable domain: DAMVIQNPRYQVTQFGKPVTLSCSQTLNHNVMYWYQQKSSQAPKLLFHYYDKDFNNEADTPDNFQSRRPNTSFCFLDIRSPGLGDTAMYLCATSRVAGNYGYTFGSGTRLTVV.

The V and J genes are TRBV5-4 and TRBJ1-1, with D maybe TRBD1 (6 bases). The germline gives CDR1 SGHNT, CDR2 YYREEE (reference sequence). The CDR3 totals 13 residues. The germline V and J ends were trimmed by 4 bases and 2 bases, with 9 bases remaining between them. The CDR3 protein is CASSPGHNTEAFF. The DNA of the CDR3 is TGTGCCAGCAGCCCGGGACATAACACTGAAGCTTTCTTT.

The chain combines TRBV13 with TRBJ1-2; 7 bases map to TRBD1. CDR1 is PRHDT, CDR2 FYEKMQ, per germline (reference sequence). Trimming at V came to 4 bases and at J to 5 bases, leaving 10 bases not matched to a gene. The CDR3 length is 15 residues. The CDR3 loop is CASSSTRGGRYGYTF. The CDR3 DNA is TGTGCCAGCAGCTCCACGAGAGGGGGCAGATATGGCTACACCTTC.

V gene TRBV9 combines with J gene TRBJ2-3; no definite D call. With 10 bases removed from V and 1 base from J, the gap between germline ends came to 19 bases. Germline values: CDR1 SGDLS, CDR2 YYNGEE. This CDR3 is 15 amino acids long. CDR3 amino acids: CARHQSFPCTDTQYF. CDR3 bases: TGTGCCCGTCATCAGTCTTTTCCTTGCACAGATACGCAGTATTTT.

This clone was detected only a few times. J is TRBJ1-5 and V is TRBV7-2; D is possibly TRBD1 (5 bases). CDR1 SGHTA and CDR2 FQGNSA come from the germline V gene. The CDR3 is 15 amino acids. V was cut by 1 base and J by 9 bases, with 16 bases left in between. In DNA form, the CDR3 reads TGTGCCAGCAGCTTAGATACAGGAGCATGGTGGCCCCAGCATTTT. As protein: CASSLDTGAWWPQHF.

The chain combines TRBV6-2 or TRBV6-3 with TRBJ2-1, with TRBD2 matching 12 bases. Losses at the gene ends were 5 bases for V and 6 bases for J; bases not matched to a gene: 5. The CDR3 consists of 15 residues. From germline, CDR1 is MNHEY and CDR2 SVGEGT. Written as DNA, the CDR3 is TGTGCCAGCAGTCCACTAGCGGGGGGCCTCAATGAGCAGTTCTTC. Amino acids: CASSPLAGGLNEQFF.

The chain employs TRBV3-1 (or the pseudogene TRBV3-2) and TRBJ2-5, with D perhaps matching TRBD2 (6 bases). Germline lookup yields CDR1 LGHDT and CDR2 YNNKEL (reference sequence). The germline V and J ends were trimmed by 4 bases and 9 bases, with 15 bases remaining between them. The CDR3 is 13 residues long. The CDR3 is CASSPRLVVAQYF. The DNA for the CDR3 is TGTGCCAGCAGCCCCCGACTAGTTGTTGCCCAGTACTTC.

The rearrangement links TRBV10-3 to TRBJ2-7; weak D call: TRBD1 (6 bases). CDR3 length equals 12 residues. Trimming removed 8 bases at V and 2 bases at J, with 10 bases between. Germline V CDR1 and CDR2: ENHRY, SYGVKD. CDR3 DNA: TGTGCCATCTCACAGGGACCCTACGAGCAGTACTTC. This codes for CAISQGPYEQYF.

The gene calls are TRBV30 and TRBJ2-3; TRBD1 might be the D (6 bases). This CDR3 contains 16 residues. V lost 5 bases and J lost 4, with 22 bases in between. From germline, CDR1 is GTSNPN and CDR2 SVGIG (reference sequence). Written as DNA, the CDR3 is TGTGCCTGGGGAACAGGGACGGGCACTTGGGCAGATACGCAGTATTTT. It translates to CAWGTGTGTWADTQYF.

The chain uses TRBV7-7 and TRBJ2-5; 8 bases align to TRBD1. Trimming at V came to 5 bases and at J to 5 bases, leaving 7 bases not matched to a gene. Germline assignment: CDR1 SSHAT and CDR2 FNYEAQ (reference sequence). The CDR3 extends over 14 amino acids. In DNA, the CDR3 is TGTGCCAGCAGCCAAGGGACAGGCGGGGAGACCCAGTACTTC. Protein: CASSQGTGGETQYF. Supplemented by reference TRBV7-7 and TRBJ2-5, the full variable domain reads GAGVSQSPRYKVTKRGQDVTLRCDPISSHATLYWYQQALGQGPEFLTYFNYEAQPDKSGLPSDRFSAERPEGSISTLTIQRTEQRDSAMYRCASSQGTGGETQYFGPGTRLLVL.

The chain has TRBV5-1 and TRBJ2-3; the D gene is possibly TRBD1 (5 bases). In germline, CDR1 is SGHRS, CDR2 YFSETQ. The ends were cut back, 5 bases at V and 5 bases at J, with 15 bases in the middle. The CDR3 extends over 14 amino acids. CDR3 loop: CASRTGHSGDTQYF. CDR3 DNA: TGCGCCAGCAGAACAGGACACTCGGGAGATACGCAGTATTTT.

This chain links TRBV3-1 (or the pseudogene TRBV3-2) with TRBJ2-1; the D is unclear. The CDR3 extends over 14 amino acids. The germline V gene has CDR1 LGHDT and CDR2 YNNKEL (reference sequence). V was shortened by 0 bases and J by 3 bases, with 6 bases between the two germline ends. As DNA, the CDR3 is TGTGCCAGCAGCCAAGACAGGAACTACAATGAGCAGTTCTTC. Translating gives CASSQDRNYNEQFF.

This rearrangement joins TRBV5-4 to TRBJ2-3; 8 bases match TRBD1. This CDR3 comprises 15 residues. The trim removed 2 bases at V and 5 bases at J, leaving 7 bases unmatched. Germline V gene data show CDR1 as SGHNT and CDR2 as YYREEE (reference sequence). The CDR3 region has the DNA TGTGCCAGCAGCTTCAGCAGGGGGCATGGAGATACGCAGTATTTT. Translation: CASSFSRGHGDTQYF.

Worth noting for this clone: The same CDR3 is also encoded by other DNA sequences in this sample. The gene calls are TRBV7-2 and TRBJ2-2; the D gene is possibly TRBD1 (5 bases). Looked up from germline, CDR1 is SGHTA and CDR2 is FQGNSA. The CDR3 consists of 15 residues. The V end was cut by 5 bases, the J end by 3 bases, with 13 bases between. The CDR3 DNA is TGTGCCAGCAGCCCCGGGCAGGGATACACCGGGGAGCTGTTTTTT. It specifies CASSPGQGYTGELFF. The full variable domain, completed using reference TRBV7-2 and TRBJ2-2, is GAGVSQSPSNKVTEKGKDVELRCDPISGHTALYWYRQSLGQGLEFLIYFQGNSAPDKSGLPSDRFSAERTGGSVSTLTIQRTQQEDSAVYLCASSPGQGYTGELFFGEGSRLTVL.

The chain has TRBV5-1 and TRBJ2-3; 10 bases fit TRBD2. This CDR3 spans 14 amino acids. The trim removed 4 bases at V and 6 bases at J, leaving 5 bases unmatched. Germline loops: CDR1 SGHRS, CDR2 YFSETQ. CDR3 sequence: CASSPGLASDTQYF. CDR3 DNA sequence: TGCGCCAGCAGCCCGGGACTAGCGAGTGATACGCAGTATTTT.

The J gene is TRBJ2-2, the V gene TRBV19, with 7 bases fitting TRBD1. Germline V gene sequence: CDR1 LNHDA, CDR2 SQIVND (reference sequence). Trimming at V came to 7 bases and at J to 2 bases, leaving 4 bases not matched to a gene. CDR3 size: 14 residues. The CDR3 protein is CASNRDSNTGELFF. Here the CDR3 DNA reads TGTGCCAGTAACCGGGACAGTAACACCGGGGAGCTGTTTTTT. The full variable domain, completed using reference TRBV19 and TRBJ2-2, is DGGITQSPKYLFRKEGQNVTLSCEQNLNHDAMYWYRQDPGQGLRLIYYSQIVNDFQKGDIAEGYSVSREKKESFPLTVTSAQKNPTAFYLCASNRDSNTGELFFGEGSRLTVL.

The genes are TRBV7-6 and TRBJ2-5; 13 nucleotides match TRBD2. CDR1 and CDR2 (germline): SGHVS, FNYEAQ. J lost 5 bases, V lost 5 bases, and 8 bases had no gene match. CDR3 length: 16 amino acids. The CDR3 protein is CASSTGLAGVRETQYF. CDR3 DNA: TGTGCCAGCAGCACAGGACTAGCGGGAGTCCGGGAGACCCAGTACTTC.

The genes are TRBV7-2 and TRBJ2-5, with 12 bases that match TRBD2. CDR1 and CDR2 (germline): SGHTA, FQGNSA. J lost 0 bases, V lost 5 bases, and 4 bases had no gene match. The CDR3 has 16 amino acids. This chain's CDR3 is CASSLGLAGYQETQYF. The CDR3 DNA sequence: TGTGCCAGCAGCCTCGGACTAGCGGGGTACCAAGAGACCCAGTACTTC.

Details on this clone: An end of the junction differs from the germline gene, which may be a read error. The chain combines TRBV5-1 with TRBJ2-7; no firm D call. This CDR3 contains 15 residues. Germline-derived CDR1 and CDR2 are SGHRS and YFSETQ. The CDR3 DNA follows: TGCGCCAGCAGCCTGACCACCGGCGGCGTGATCGATTCCTTCTTC. This codes for CASSLTTGGVIDSFF.